This TCR beta chain was recorded in a study of blood T cell repertoires in COVID-19. Sequencing was performed with immunoSEQ multiplex PCR; in TCRdb, only in-frame clones are kept and a portion is missing. The data hold 150,000 or so clones, with 88% observed a single time. CDR3 length: 14 residues. V lost 1 base and J lost 0, with 6 bases in between. Looked up from germline, CDR1 is SGHNT and CDR2 is YENEEA. The chain joins TRBV11-3 to TRBJ1-1; D gene uncertain. The sequenced sample was peripheral blood. This TCR was sampled from a man aged 60 to 69 with acute or convalescent COVID-19. This chain's CDR3 is CASSLGGMNTEAFF. CDR3 DNA: TGTGCCAGCAGCTTAGGCGGAATGAACACTGAAGCTTTCTTT.